This T cell receptor beta chain is drawn from a study of cytomegalovirus exposure and HLA in healthy donors. Study conclusions and caveats: An analysis that was carried out later associated some 17,000 TCR beta sequences with HLA alleles at 0.05 false discovery rate. As a later analysis showed, a missense DCLRE1C variant was linked to trimming of TCR beta V- and J-genes.

Germline CDR1 reads LNHDA; CDR2 reads SQIVND (reference sequence). The CDR3 sequence is 20 residues long. J was trimmed by 3 bases and V by 2 bases; bases with no gene match: 17. A remark on this clone: The antigen is undetermined.

PCR involved 60 Vbeta and 13 Jbeta primers. The protocol was immunoSEQ multiplex PCR, while the TCRdb copy is restricted to in-frame clones and leaves out a portion. The table includes roughly 200,000 clones, less than 80% detected once. Sequencing was done on a sample of PBMCs. The receptor's source is a woman aged 30 to 39 in good health and CMV-seropositive. J is TRBJ1-5 and V is TRBV19; 9 bases are a match to TRBD1. Here the CDR3 DNA reads TGTGCCAGTAGTATACAATCGCGGACAGGGGTTCATCGGGTCAATCAGCCCCAGCATTTT. Encoded protein: CASSIQSRTGVHRVNQPQHF.